Listed below are T cell receptor beta chains from one sample, sequenced in a study of CD8 T cells in Susac syndrome. One entry per CDR3 protein results from TCRdb running MiXCR on the immunoSEQ multiplex PCR reads. Of 150,000 to 200,000 distinct CDR3 sequences in the sample, around 96% were seen once. The sequencing input was CD8+ T cells from PBMCs. Receptors originate from a human donor with multiple sclerosis. CDR3s include the opening cysteine and the closing phenylalanine or tryptophan. A D gene is named only where the DNA matches it firmly. Expanded clones get a size class; other rows say once, few or many, or leave the size out.

size	V	J	D	DNA	CDR3
-	TRBV20-1	TRBJ2-3	TRBD2	TGCAGTGCGGTTAGCGGGAGTTCTGTAGATACGCAGTATTTT	CSAVSGSSVDTQYF
-	TRBV25-1	TRBJ2-1	TRBD2	TGTGCCAGCAGTTGGGGGGGGTTCGGTGAGCAGTTCTTC	CASSWGGFGEQFF
-	TRBV28	TRBJ2-1	-	TGTGCCAGCAGCCTCCGGGTTAGCGTGGATGAGCAGTTCTTC	CASSLRVSVDEQFF
-	TRBV20-1	TRBJ2-1	TRBD2	TGCAGTGCTAGAGATGTGGCTAGCGGAGACTACAATGAGCAGTTCTTC	CSARDVASGDYNEQFF
-	TRBV29-1	TRBJ1-1	-	TGCAGCGTTGATGGTTCAGGGGTGGTCACTGAAGCTTTCTTT	CSVDGSGVVTEAFF
-	TRBV6-6	TRBJ1-2	-	TGTGCCAGCCTGGGCCCCCTGGACAGTCACTATGGCTACACCTTC	CASLGPLDSHYGYTF
-	TRBV7-9	TRBJ1-4	-	TGTGCCAGCGCGTTAGGGGATGAAAAACTGTTTTTT	CASALGDEKLFF
-	TRBV27	TRBJ2-1	-	TGTGCCAGCAGTTTACCGGACAGCTACAATGAGCAGTTCTTC	CASSLPDSYNEQFF
-	TRBV5-1	TRBJ2-3	-	TGCGCCAGCAGCTTGGCCAGCAAGGGACACACAGATACGCAGTATTTT	CASSLASKGHTDTQYF
-	TRBV19	TRBJ2-1	TRBD2	TGTGCCAGTAGCTGGACTAGCGGGATGAGCAATGAGCAGTTCTTC	CASSWTSGMSNEQFF
-	TRBV19	TRBJ1-2	TRBD1	TGTGCCAGTAGTATCGTACAGGGGATAGGCTACACCTTC	CASSIVQGIGYTF
-	TRBV29-1	TRBJ2-7	-	TGCAGCGCCTCCGACCAGGGTGCCTACGAGCAGTACTTC	CSASDQGAYEQYF
-	TRBV20-1	TRBJ2-1	TRBD2	TGCAGTGCTAGCCCCACGCTAGCGGACCTCAATGAGCAGTTCTTC	CSASPTLADLNEQFF
-	TRBV5-1	TRBJ2-1	TRBD1	TGCGCCAGCAGGGGGACAGGTAACAATGAGCAGTTCTTC	CASRGTGNNEQFF
-	TRBV30	TRBJ2-5	-	TGTGCCTGGAGTGTGGGGGGCGGAGAGACCCAGTACTTC	CAWSVGGGETQYF
-	TRBV7-9	TRBJ1-5	TRBD1	TGTGCCAGCAGCTTCGGGACAGGGGAGAAAGGGCAGCCCCAGCATTTT	CASSFGTGEKGQPQHF
-	TRBV27	TRBJ1-1	-	TGTGCCAGCAACCCCATACCAACAGGGCGTACTGAAGCTTTCTTT	CASNPIPTGRTEAFF
-	TRBV9	TRBJ2-3	-	TGTGCCAGCAGCGTAATGACGGGGGTGAGCACAGATACGCAGTATTTT	CASSVMTGVSTDTQYF
-	TRBV9	TRBJ2-7	TRBD1	TGTGCCAGCAGCGCCGGGACAGGGCTATACGAGCAGTACTTC	CASSAGTGLYEQYF
few	TRBV7-9	TRBJ2-3	TRBD2	TGTGCCAGCAGCTTGCTAGCGGGGAGCACAGATACGCAGTATTTT	CASSLLAGSTDTQYF
-	TRBV20-1	TRBJ1-2	-	TGCAGTGCTTCCTATGGCTACACCTTC	CSASYGYTF
-	TRBV27	TRBJ2-5	-	TGTGCCAGCAGTTTATGGGGTCGCGAGACCCAGTACTTC	CASSLWGRETQYF
-	TRBV18	TRBJ1-1	-	TGTGCCAGCTCATCCGAGAAACAGGCGAGCACTGAAGCTTTCTTT	CASSSEKQASTEAFF
-	TRBV14	TRBJ2-7	TRBD1	TGTGCCAGTTGGACAGGGGGCCCGTACGAGCAGTACTTC	CASWTGGPYEQYF
-	TRBV12-5	TRBJ1-1	-	TGTGCTAGTGGTTTCGACAGAGGCACTGAAGCTTTCTTT	CASGFDRGTEAFF
few	TRBV12-3/TRBV12-4	TRBJ2-7	-	TGTGCCAGCAGTTTACAGGGTGCCTACGAGCAGTACTTC	CASSLQGAYEQYF
-	TRBV12-3/TRBV12-4	TRBJ1-1	-	TGTGCCAGCAGTTTAGCCGGGGGCACTTTCTTT	CASSLAGGTFF
-	TRBV5-1	TRBJ2-2	-	TGCGCCAGCAGCTCTAATCAGGGGAGACACACCGGGGAGCTGTTTTTT	CASSSNQGRHTGELFF
-	TRBV4-1	TRBJ2-1	TRBD2	TGCGCCAGCAGCCAAAGCCCCTCTGGCGGGGGGGTCCTCAATGAGCAGTTCTTC	CASSQSPSGGGVLNEQFF
-	TRBV7-2	TRBJ2-1	TRBD2	TGTGCCAGCCCCTCTCCAGGACTAGCGGGAGCCCATGAGCAGTTCTTC	CASPSPGLAGAHEQFF
-	TRBV12-3/TRBV12-4	TRBJ1-1	-	TGTGCCAGCAGACGACAGAGCGGCCCTCAAGCTTTCTTT	CASRRQSGPQAFF
-	TRBV3-1	TRBJ2-7	TRBD2	TGTGCCAGCAGCCAGGGACTAGCGGGCATCGCGTACGAGCAGTACTTC	CASSQGLAGIAYEQYF
-	TRBV11-2	TRBJ2-5	-	TGTGCCAGCAGCTTAGGGGTGCCGGGGACCCAGTACTTC	CASSLGVPGTQYF
-	TRBV6-5	TRBJ2-6	-	TGTGCCAGCAGTTACTTGTCCTCTGGGGCCAACGTCCTGACTTTC	CASSYLSSGANVLTF
-	TRBV15	TRBJ2-5	-	TGTGCCACCAGCAGAGATTCAGGGCTCCTCTCCGCCCAGTACTTC	CATSRDSGLLSAQYF
-	TRBV13	TRBJ2-7	TRBD2	TGTGCCAGCAGCGTCAATGCGGGAGGCGAGCAGTACTTC	CASSVNAGGEQYF
-	TRBV11-2	TRBJ2-7	TRBD2	TGTGCCAGCAGCTTCCCAACCGGGGACACCGACGGGAGGGGATACGAGCAGTACTTC	CASSFPTGDTDGRGYEQYF
-	TRBV10-3	TRBJ2-6	TRBD2	TGTGCCATCAGTGAGGCGGGGGCTGGGGCCAACGTCCTGACTTTC	CAISEAGAGANVLTF
-	TRBV20-1	TRBJ2-7	-	TGCAGTGCTAGAGATGTGGCCAGATACGAGCAGTACTTC	CSARDVARYEQYF
once	TRBV19	TRBJ2-3	-	TGTGCCAGTAGTATAGATCGAACCCGGCATTCGGACACAGATACGCAGTATTTT	CASSIDRTRHSDTDTQYF
-	TRBV9	TRBJ2-1	TRBD2	TGTGCCAGCAGCGTAGCCTTGGCGGGGGATGAGCAGTTCTTC	CASSVALAGDEQFF
-	TRBV20-1	TRBJ2-5	-	TGCAGTGCTTCCCGAGTGATCCAGTACTTC	CSASRVIQYF
-	TRBV15	TRBJ2-7	-	TGTGCCACCAGAGATACTAACGGCGGGTACGAGCAGTACTTC	CATRDTNGGYEQYF
-	TRBV29-1	TRBJ2-2	-	TGCAGCGTTGAGAAGGAGGGGGCGAACACCGGGGAGCTGTTTTTT	CSVEKEGANTGELFF
-	TRBV5-1	TRBJ2-2	TRBD2	TGCGCCAGCAGCTTGGGCCCCCCGGGACTAGCGAACACCGGGGAGCTGTTTTTT	CASSLGPPGLANTGELFF
-	TRBV25-1	TRBJ2-5	-	TGTGCCAGCAGTGAATGGGAAGGGGGCCAGTACTTC	CASSEWEGGQYF
-	TRBV4-1	TRBJ2-7	TRBD2	TGCGCCAGCAGCCAAGATTCGATGGGCGGGAGCTACTACGAGCAGTACTTC	CASSQDSMGGSYYEQYF
-	TRBV4-1	TRBJ2-2	TRBD1	TGCGCCAGCAGCCAAAGGCAGGGGGCGACGAACGCGAACACCGGGGAGCTGTTTTTT	CASSQRQGATNANTGELFF